The present entry profiles one T cell receptor (beta chain) with its context. Clinical history as reported by participants underpinned cohort assignment. These data are taken from a study of blood T cell repertoires in COVID-19. V was clipped by 3 bases and J by 0 bases, with 8 bases between them. CDR1 is SEHNR and CDR2 is FQNEAQ in the germline V gene (reference sequence). This CDR3 is built from 15 residues. Produced via immunoSEQ multiplex PCR; TCRdb's table is partial and in-frame only. Of fewer than 200,000 clones in the sample, around 84% were seen once. The V and J genes are TRBV7-9 and TRBJ1-4; D uncertain. The sample consisted of PBMCs or T cells enriched from blood (not recorded which). This TCR was sampled from a middle-aged man who had recovered from COVID-19. The CDR3 here is CASSFYSSTNEKLFF. In DNA, the CDR3 is TGTGCCAGCAGCTTCTACAGTTCAACTAATGAAAAACTGTTTTTT.